This T cell receptor beta chain emerged from a study of technical replicates of blood from a handful of donors. Produced via immunoSEQ multiplex PCR; TCRdb's table is partial and in-frame only. The repertoire holds around 60,000 clones, about 92% seen once, with roughly 4.2% in the top ten. The CDR3 is made up of 14 amino acids. V lost 5 bases and J lost 6; bases outside the gene matches: 3. Germline lookup yields CDR1 MNHNY and CDR2 SVGAGI (reference sequence). This clone was counted a single time. This receptor was obtained from a human donor in good health. Some clones in this sample may be carry-over from other donors' samples. The gene calls are TRBV6-6 and TRBJ2-2, with 10 bases fitting TRBD2. The sequencing input was PBMCs. In DNA, the CDR3 is TGTGCCAGCAGTCTAGCGGGAGAGGCCGGGGAGCTGTTTTTT. As protein: CASSLAGEAGELFF.